Below, one T cell receptor (beta chain) is given with its context. Its target is unknown. The length of the CDR3 is 16 residues. The germline gives CDR1 SGHTA, CDR2 FQGNSA. Trimming removed 1 base from V and 4 bases from J, with 14 bases in between. This sample was taken from a study of post-analysis software for immune sequencing data. Unique molecular identifiers were built into the TCR beta cDNA libraries. cDNA molecules numbering roughly 0.5 million came from approximately 1 to 10 million T cells. MiXCR, run by TCRdb on the PCR reads, gives a single entry per CDR3 protein. Of roughly 430,000 distinct CDR3 sequences in the sample, approximately 42% were seen once. Study outcomes and limitations: Elevated frequency relative to controls characterized several TRBV segments in patients, TRBV5-6, TRBV5-1 and TRBV20-1 among them. Multiple sclerosis was associated with a significant reduction in normalized Chao1 diversity relative to controls.

The sequenced material came from blood. This chain links TRBV7-2 with TRBJ1-5, with D tentatively TRBD1 (5 bases). This TCR was sampled from a girl aged 2 to 10 with multiple sclerosis. The CDR3 region is CASSLGGRRGNQPQHF. CDR3 sequence (DNA): TGTGCCAGCAGCTTAGGGGGGAGGAGGGGAAATCAGCCCCAGCATTTT.